One and the same sample provided the 5 T cell receptor beta chains below, sequenced in a study of T cell changes during pregnancy in multiple sclerosis. Repertoires were generated with immunoSEQ multiplex PCR, while TCRdb's copy carries only in-frame clones and drops some. The sample yields 40,000 to 60,000 clones, 85% to 95% seen once. Material: CD4+ T cells from peripheral blood mononuclear cells, obtained before pregnancy. The receptors stem from a female donor with multiple sclerosis, enrolled in a pregnancy study.

This chain links TRBV5-1 with TRBJ2-7, with D possibly matching TRBD2 (6 bases). The CDR3 contains 14 residues. The V gene lost 4 bases and the J gene lost 0 bases, with 11 bases spanning the gap. Germline V gene sequence: CDR1 SGHRS, CDR2 YFSETQ. The DNA for the CDR3 is TGCGCCAGCAGCGACGTTAGCGGCTCCTACGAGCAGTACTTC. Protein product: CASSDVSGSYEQYF.

This clone was detected only a few times. V and J are TRBV27 and TRBJ1-2; 9 bases agree with TRBD1. V shed 5 bases and J 7 bases; nucleotides not matched to a gene: 8. The CDR3 loop spans 14 amino acids. Germline assignment: CDR1 MNHEY and CDR2 SMNVEV (reference sequence). CDR3 bases: TGTGCCAGCAGTCGCACACAGGGGGCGGGTGGCTACACCTTC. This translates into CASSRTQGAGGYTF.

This chain uses TRBV18 with TRBJ2-1; no definite D call. Germline-derived CDR1 and CDR2 are KGHSH and LQKENI. CDR3 size: 13 residues. V gave up 0 bases and J gave up 7 bases, with 7 bases separating them. The CDR3 nucleotides are TGTGCCAGCTCACCACCGTCCGCGAATGAGCAGTTCTTC. Amino acid sequence: CASSPPSANEQFF.

The CDR3 region is CASSIVQGGETQYF. CDR3 bases: TGTGCCAGTAGTATAGTACAGGGGGGAGAGACCCAGTACTTC. The chain couples TRBV19 to TRBJ2-5; 8 nucleotides agree with TRBD1. The CDR3 is 14 amino acids. Germline lookup yields CDR1 LNHDA and CDR2 SQIVND (reference sequence). Losses at the gene ends were 1 base for V and 4 bases for J; bases not matched to a gene: 2.

This clone came up a few times. V is TRBV29-1 and J is TRBJ2-5; TRBD2 matches 14 bases. Trimming at V came to 6 bases and at J to 1 base, leaving 1 base not matched to a gene. The CDR3 has 14 amino acids. The V gene's germline CDR1 is SQVTM and CDR2 ANQGSEA. The CDR3: CSVGLAGGQETQYF. For the CDR3, the DNA is TGCAGCGTCGGACTAGCGGGAGGCCAAGAGACCCAGTACTTC.